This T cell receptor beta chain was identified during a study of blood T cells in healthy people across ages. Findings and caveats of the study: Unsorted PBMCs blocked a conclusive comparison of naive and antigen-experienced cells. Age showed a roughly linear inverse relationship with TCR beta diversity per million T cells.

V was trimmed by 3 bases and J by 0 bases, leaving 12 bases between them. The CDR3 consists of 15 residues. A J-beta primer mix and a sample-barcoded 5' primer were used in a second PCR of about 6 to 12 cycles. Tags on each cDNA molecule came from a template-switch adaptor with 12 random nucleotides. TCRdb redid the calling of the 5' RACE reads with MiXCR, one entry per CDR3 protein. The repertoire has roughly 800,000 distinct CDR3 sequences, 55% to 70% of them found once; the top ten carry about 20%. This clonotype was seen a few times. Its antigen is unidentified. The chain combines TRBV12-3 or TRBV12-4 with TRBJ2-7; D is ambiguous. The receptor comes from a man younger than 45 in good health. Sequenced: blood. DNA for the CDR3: TGTGCCAGCAGTTTGTTGTGGGGATACTCCTACGAGCAGTACTTC. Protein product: CASSLLWGYSYEQYF.